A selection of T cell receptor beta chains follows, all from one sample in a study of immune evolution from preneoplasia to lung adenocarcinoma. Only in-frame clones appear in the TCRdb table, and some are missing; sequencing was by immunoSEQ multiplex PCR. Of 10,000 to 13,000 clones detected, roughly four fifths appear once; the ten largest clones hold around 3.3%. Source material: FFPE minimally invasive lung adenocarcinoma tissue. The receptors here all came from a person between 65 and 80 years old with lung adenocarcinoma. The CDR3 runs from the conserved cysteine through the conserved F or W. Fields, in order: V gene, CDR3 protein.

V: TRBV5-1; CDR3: CASSGDRGVDGYTF
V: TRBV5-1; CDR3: CASSFVTGDNSPLHF
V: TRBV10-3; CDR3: CAISERGQGYGYTF
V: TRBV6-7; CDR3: CARTRQVRWETQYF
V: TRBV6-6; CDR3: CASSYASSYEQYF
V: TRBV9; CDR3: CASNLGETDTQYF
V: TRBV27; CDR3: CASSLARAAGEAFF
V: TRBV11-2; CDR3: CASSLAPSGGANEQFF
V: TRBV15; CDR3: CATSRDGGALYGYTF
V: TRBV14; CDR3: CASSRVPRGDVLTF
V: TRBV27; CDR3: CASSLSGYGAETQYF
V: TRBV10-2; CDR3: CASSDSPYEQYF
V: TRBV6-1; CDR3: CASSDRQGRLRAFF
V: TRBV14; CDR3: CASSQAGTAKETQYF
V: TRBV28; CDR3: CASSFQGVRTEAFF
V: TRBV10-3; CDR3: CAIRSTDTQYF
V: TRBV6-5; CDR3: CASSGTGGRGAEAFF
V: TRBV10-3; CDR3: CAISVDVSGANVLTF
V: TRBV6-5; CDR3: CASSYSRDQPQHF
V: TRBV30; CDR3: CAWSGLRLAEHNEQFF
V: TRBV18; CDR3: CASSPRGDSSGNTIYF
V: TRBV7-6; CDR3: CASSSISGGAHEQFF
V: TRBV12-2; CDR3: CASRLALLRGPADTQYF
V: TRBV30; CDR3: CAWIPGTDLNSPLHF
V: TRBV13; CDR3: CASTRGGGQGGNTIYF
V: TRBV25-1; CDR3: CASGRRGSYNEQFF
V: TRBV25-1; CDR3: CASSEFGTSGGAADTQYF
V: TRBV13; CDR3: CASSPTPGTGFYEQYF
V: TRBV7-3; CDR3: CASSPGGAGGTDTQYF
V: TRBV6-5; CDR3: CASSPPLSSEQFF
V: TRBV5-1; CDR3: CASSLVEDTTGELFF
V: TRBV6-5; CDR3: CASSYATGQLNTEAFF
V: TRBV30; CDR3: CAWSVRRGGLLSSPLHF
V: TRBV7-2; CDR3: CASSAQGDTEAFF
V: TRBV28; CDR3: CASRLKAQVSLWRNTEAFF
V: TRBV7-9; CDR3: CASSWGGTGTGVTSYEQYF
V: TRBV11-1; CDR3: CASSVRLNTEAFF